This T cell receptor beta chain was recorded in a study of CD8 T cells in ankylosing spondylitis. Study-level findings and limits: It appeared that ankylosing spondylitis blood was characterized by a TCR beta motif of under ten highly homologous variants. Some of these motif variants have turned up before, in reports on reactive arthritis synovial fluid and blood. Disease-linked clones bore a CD8+ phenotype and were relatively rare in peripheral blood.

This clonotype was seen a few times. Its matching antigen is unknown. Preparation of TCR beta libraries was done by quantitative 5'-RACE with molecular barcodes. TCRdb re-called the 5' RACE reads through MiXCR, storing one row per CDR3 protein. The sample has 450,000 to 550,000 distinct CDR3 sequences, 5.3% seen once; the top ten hold around 3.6%. The sequence came from a male donor with ankylosing spondylitis. Sequences were obtained from blood, either unsorted or a sorted T cell fraction (not recorded which).

CDR3 nucleotide sequence: TGTGCCAGCTCACCAATGACAGGGGGGATCTCCTACAATGAGCAGTTCTTC. Protein: CASSPMTGGISYNEQFF. This chain joins TRBV18 and TRBJ2-1; 9 bases are a match to TRBD1. V lost 2 bases, J lost 0 bases, and 5 bases stayed unmatched. Germline-derived CDR1 and CDR2 are KGHSH and LQKENI. The CDR3 totals 17 residues.